The 25 T cell receptor beta chains presented below share a single source sample, sequenced in a study of multiple sclerosis patients with progressive multifocal leukoencephalopathy. Time point in this sample: before natalizumab initiation. The table came from immunoSEQ multiplex PCR; TCRdb's copy has only in-frame clones and leaves some out. The table shows 25,000 to 30,000 clones, with around 89% occurring only once. Material: PBMCs. The source is a human donor with multiple sclerosis.

Comments on this clone: The sample holds other DNA sequences that translate to the same CDR3. The V and J genes are TRBV11-2 and TRBJ2-2; tentatively, D is TRBD1 or TRBD2 (5 bases each). The germline CDR1 and CDR2 sequences are SGHAT and FQNNGV. The CDR3 sequence is 13 residues long. Between the trimmed V and J ends, which lost 1 base and 9 bases, there was a span of 9 bases. For the CDR3, the DNA is TGTGCCAGCAGCTTAGGGACGGGGCGGGAGCTGTTTTTT. Its translation: CASSLGTGRELFF.

This chain links TRBV6-5 with TRBJ2-7; 7 nucleotides line up with TRBD1. There are 15 residues in the CDR3. V was clipped by 6 bases and J by 0 bases; unmatched bases: 8. Germline CDR1 MNHEY, CDR2 SVGAGI. The DNA of the CDR3 is TGTGCCAGCAGACACCGACAGGGCTACTCCTACGAGCAGTACTTC. Translated, it gives CASRHRQGYSYEQYF.

The chain has TRBV6-6 and TRBJ1-1; D is ambiguous. With 8 bases removed from V and 4 bases from J, the gap between germline ends came to 14 bases. CDR1 and CDR2 from the germline V gene are MNHNY and SVGAGI (reference sequence). The CDR3 has 13 amino acids. The CDR3 DNA is TGTGCCAGCGGCCAAATACTGATCACTGAAGCTTTCTTT. Its translation is CASGQILITEAFF.

The chain combines TRBV5-3 with TRBJ1-1, with D possibly being TRBD1 (6 bases). TRBV5-3 is classed as an ORF, of uncertain function. Trimming removed 4 bases from V and 0 bases from J, with 16 bases in between. The CDR3 totals 16 residues. CDR3 DNA: TGTGCCAGAAGCCGATACAGGGAGGTAATGAACACTGAAGCTTTCTTT. Translation: CARSRYREVMNTEAFF.

The rearrangement joins TRBV2 to TRBJ2-5; 7 nucleotides match TRBD1. V shed 5 bases and J 3 bases; nucleotides not matched to a gene: 6. CDR3 length equals 14 residues. Germline V gene lookup returns CDR1 SNHLY and CDR2 FYNNEI. CDR3 protein: CASSSGRGKETQYF. CDR3 DNA: TGTGCCAGCAGTTCGGGCAGGGGGAAAGAGACCCAGTACTTC.

The chain employs TRBV30 and TRBJ1-2, with D possibly TRBD1 on 5 matching bases. From germline, CDR1 is GTSNPN and CDR2 SVGIG (reference sequence). The CDR3 contains 13 residues. V lost 0 bases and J lost 4, with 9 bases in between. The CDR3 DNA is TGTGCCTGGAGTGTGGGGGGGATCTATGGCTACACCTTC. Its translation: CAWSVGGIYGYTF.

V gene TRBV18 combines with J gene TRBJ2-1; 7 bases are a match to TRBD2. The CDR3 is made up of 16 amino acids. CDR1 and CDR2 (germline): KGHSH, LQKENI. V shed 2 bases and J 7 bases; nucleotides not matched to a gene: 11. The CDR3 region is CASSPVQRGPANEQFF. CDR3 nucleotide sequence: TGTGCCAGCTCACCAGTGCAGCGGGGTCCCGCGAATGAGCAGTTCTTC.

CDR3 loop: CASRRTNTEAFF. The CDR3 coding sequence is TGTGCCAGCCGAAGGACGAACACTGAAGCTTTCTTT. The chain joins TRBV25-1 to TRBJ1-1; no clear D. CDR1 and CDR2 (germline): MGHDK, SYGVNS. There are 12 residues in the CDR3. Trimming pared 8 bases from V and 1 base from J, leaving 8 bases between.

This chain links TRBV28 with TRBJ2-7, with D unresolved. V was shortened by 8 bases and J by 4 bases, with 9 bases between the two germline ends. The CDR3 extends over 11 amino acids. The V gene's germline CDR1 is MDHEN and CDR2 SYDVKM. The CDR3 DNA reads as TGTGCCAGCGGCAGGTCGTACGAGCAGTACTTC. Translated: CASGRSYEQYF.

This chain uses TRBV6-6 with TRBJ1-2; D may be TRBD1 (6 bases). Trimming shortened V by 2 bases and J by 6 bases, and 10 bases separated the two germline ends. There are 13 residues in the CDR3. In germline, CDR1 is MNHNY, CDR2 SVGAGI (reference sequence). As DNA, the CDR3 is TGTGCCAGCAGTTACGACAGGAGGAATGGCTACACCTTC. Translated: CASSYDRRNGYTF.

The chain recombines TRBV6-4 with TRBJ1-1, with 7 bases lining up with TRBD1. V dropped 6 bases and J dropped 1; count of bases not matched to a gene: 11. Per the germline V gene, CDR1 is MRHNA and CDR2 is SNTAGT. The CDR3 covers 16 residues. The CDR3 sequence is CASRNLPGQKNTEAFF. DNA for the CDR3: TGTGCCAGCAGAAATCTCCCGGGACAGAAGAACACTGAAGCTTTCTTT.

V and J are TRBV4-3 and TRBJ2-7; 9 positions agree with TRBD1. The V gene's germline CDR1 is LGHNA and CDR2 YSLEER. The ends lost 1 base at V and 5 bases at J; junction bases unmatched: 9. This CDR3 is 16 amino acids long. The CDR3 sequence is CASSQGTGTGLNEQYF. The CDR3 nucleotides read TGCGCCAGCAGCCAAGGTACCGGGACAGGGCTCAACGAGCAGTACTTC.

Comment on this clone: In the same sample, other DNA sequences code for this CDR3. The chain has TRBV30 and TRBJ2-7; TRBD2 is a possible D gene (7 bases). The V end lost 3 bases, the J end lost 6 bases, and 27 bases lay between the germline ends. Germline CDR1 GTSNPN, CDR2 SVGIG (reference sequence). CDR3 length equals 17 residues. In nucleotides, the CDR3 is TGTGCCTGGAGGGTAGGGGGGGAGGGCAAGGAGGGCTGCGAGCAGTACTTC. The encoded protein is CAWRVGGEGKEGCEQYF. Using reference TRBV30 and TRBJ2-7 for the parts outside the CDR3, the full variable domain is SQTIHQWPATLVQPVGSPLSLECTVEGTSNPNLYWYRQAAGRGLQLLFYSVGIGQISSEVPQNLSASRPQDRQFILSSKKLLLSDSGFYLCAWRVGGEGKEGCEQYFGPGTRLTVT.

The chain employs TRBV7-9 and TRBJ2-2, with 10 bases identical to TRBD1. The CDR3 is 15 residues long. Germline V gives CDR1 SEHNR, CDR2 FQNEAQ (reference sequence). V lost 5 bases to trimming and J lost 6 bases; unmatched junction nucleotides: 6. The CDR3 loop reads CASSNRDRGSGELFF. The CDR3 nucleotides are TGTGCCAGCAGCAACCGGGACAGGGGATCCGGGGAGCTGTTTTTT. The variable domain in full, with the rest retrieved from reference TRBV7-9 and TRBJ2-2, is DTGVSQNPRHKITKRGQNVTFRCDPISEHNRLYWYRQTLGQGPEFLTYFQNEAQLEKSRLLSDRFSAERPKGSFSTLEIQRTEQGDSAMYLCASSNRDRGSGELFFGEGSRLTVL.

This chain uses TRBV27 with TRBJ1-1, with D unclear. Trimming took off 3 bases at V and 1 base at J, with 9 bases between the two ends. Germline V CDR1 and CDR2: MNHEY, SMNVEV (reference sequence). This CDR3 is built from 14 residues. The CDR3 DNA reads TGTGCCAGCAGTTTGTCATTGGGGAACACTGAAGCTTTCTTT. Translation gives CASSLSLGNTEAFF.

J is TRBJ1-1 and V is TRBV6-4; a possible D gene is TRBD1 (5 bases). The V gene's germline CDR1 is MRHNA and CDR2 SNTAGT. Trimming cost V 5 bases and J 4 bases, with 14 bases left between them. The CDR3 loop spans 14 amino acids. The chain's CDR3 is CASSQGPLSTEAFF. CDR3 DNA: TGTGCCAGCAGTCAGGGTCCGTTGAGCACTGAAGCTTTCTTT.

The table lists this clone with a few counts. V usage is TRBV5-1 and J usage is TRBJ2-7; D perhaps matches TRBD1 (5 bases). Trimming cost V 0 bases and J 2 bases, with 9 bases left between them. The CDR3 has 14 residues. The germline gives CDR1 SGHRS, CDR2 YFSETQ. CDR3 residues: CASSLDAGPYEQYF. Here the CDR3 DNA reads TGCGCCAGCAGCTTGGATGCAGGGCCCTACGAGCAGTACTTC.

The chain has TRBV7-9 and TRBJ2-7, with a possible D match to TRBD1 (6 bases). The germline V gene encodes CDR1 SEHNR and CDR2 FQNEAQ (reference sequence). The CDR3 totals 13 residues. Between the trimmed V and J ends, which lost 5 bases and 3 bases, there was a span of 11 bases. For the CDR3, the DNA is TGTGCCAGCAGCCGGGACATCCGCTACGAGCAGTACTTC. This encodes CASSRDIRYEQYF.

The V call is TRBV28, the J call TRBJ1-6, with D perhaps matching TRBD1 (5 bases). This CDR3 comprises 14 residues. Per the germline V gene, CDR1 is MDHEN and CDR2 is SYDVKM. The germline V and J ends were trimmed by 3 bases and 6 bases, with 9 bases remaining between them. The CDR3 DNA sequence: TGTGCCAGCAGTTTCGCGGGGGGTAATTCACCCCTCCACTTT. This encodes CASSFAGGNSPLHF.

V is TRBV5-6 and J is TRBJ2-7; D is undetermined. CDR3 length: 13 residues. CDR1 is SGHDT, CDR2 YYEEEE, per germline. Trimming stripped 4 bases from V and 0 bases from J, with 8 bases between. The CDR3 DNA follows: TGTGCCAGCAGCATTGCCGTCTCCTACGAGCAGTACTTC. Protein product: CASSIAVSYEQYF.

This chain links TRBV5-1 with TRBJ2-1; 14 nucleotides agree with TRBD2. The CDR3 loop spans 16 amino acids. V shed 7 bases, J shed 6 bases, and the junction held 9 bases outside the gene matches. Germline loops: CDR1 SGHRS, CDR2 YFSETQ. The CDR3 sequence: CASRTSGGPTLNEQFF. The CDR3 DNA is TGCGCCAGCCGGACTAGCGGGGGGCCTACCCTCAATGAGCAGTTCTTC.

This clone was detected only once. This rearrangement joins TRBV25-1 to TRBJ2-1; unclear D gene. V gave up 0 bases and J gave up 2 bases, with 14 bases separating them. Germline CDR1 and CDR2: MGHDK and SYGVNS. CDR3 size: 17 residues. CDR3 DNA sequence: TGTGCCAGCAGTGAATATATTCCGAACTTCCCCTACAATGAGCAGTTCTTC. Protein: CASSEYIPNFPYNEQFF.

The V and J genes are TRBV6-5 and TRBJ2-3; TRBD2 matches at 11 bases. The V and J ends lost 8 bases and 4 bases, in that order; junction bases with no gene match: 8. The CDR3 is 15 amino acids. CDR1 is MNHEY and CDR2 is SVGAGI in the germline V gene. The DNA for the CDR3 is TGTGCCAGCGGCCCGACTAGCGGGGTTGCAGATACGCAGTATTTT. Residues: CASGPTSGVADTQYF.

The V call is TRBV19, the J call TRBJ1-2; no firm D call. There are 17 residues in the CDR3. V dropped 5 bases and J dropped 4 bases, with 23 bases sitting between them. Per the germline V gene, CDR1 is LNHDA and CDR2 is SQIVND (reference sequence). CDR3 in amino acids: CASSYNAANRKTYGYTF. In nucleotides, the CDR3 is TGTGCCAGTAGTTATAACGCGGCAAATCGAAAGACCTATGGCTACACCTTC.

The chain uses TRBV7-2 and TRBJ1-2; D unclear. The V gene lost 5 bases and the J gene lost 3 bases, with 13 bases spanning the gap. The germline CDR1 and CDR2 sequences are SGHTA and FQGNSA. This CDR3 has 14 residues. DNA for the CDR3: TGTGCCAGCAGCGTTGAACTGGTTGACTATGGCTACACCTTC. Translated, it gives CASSVELVDYGYTF.